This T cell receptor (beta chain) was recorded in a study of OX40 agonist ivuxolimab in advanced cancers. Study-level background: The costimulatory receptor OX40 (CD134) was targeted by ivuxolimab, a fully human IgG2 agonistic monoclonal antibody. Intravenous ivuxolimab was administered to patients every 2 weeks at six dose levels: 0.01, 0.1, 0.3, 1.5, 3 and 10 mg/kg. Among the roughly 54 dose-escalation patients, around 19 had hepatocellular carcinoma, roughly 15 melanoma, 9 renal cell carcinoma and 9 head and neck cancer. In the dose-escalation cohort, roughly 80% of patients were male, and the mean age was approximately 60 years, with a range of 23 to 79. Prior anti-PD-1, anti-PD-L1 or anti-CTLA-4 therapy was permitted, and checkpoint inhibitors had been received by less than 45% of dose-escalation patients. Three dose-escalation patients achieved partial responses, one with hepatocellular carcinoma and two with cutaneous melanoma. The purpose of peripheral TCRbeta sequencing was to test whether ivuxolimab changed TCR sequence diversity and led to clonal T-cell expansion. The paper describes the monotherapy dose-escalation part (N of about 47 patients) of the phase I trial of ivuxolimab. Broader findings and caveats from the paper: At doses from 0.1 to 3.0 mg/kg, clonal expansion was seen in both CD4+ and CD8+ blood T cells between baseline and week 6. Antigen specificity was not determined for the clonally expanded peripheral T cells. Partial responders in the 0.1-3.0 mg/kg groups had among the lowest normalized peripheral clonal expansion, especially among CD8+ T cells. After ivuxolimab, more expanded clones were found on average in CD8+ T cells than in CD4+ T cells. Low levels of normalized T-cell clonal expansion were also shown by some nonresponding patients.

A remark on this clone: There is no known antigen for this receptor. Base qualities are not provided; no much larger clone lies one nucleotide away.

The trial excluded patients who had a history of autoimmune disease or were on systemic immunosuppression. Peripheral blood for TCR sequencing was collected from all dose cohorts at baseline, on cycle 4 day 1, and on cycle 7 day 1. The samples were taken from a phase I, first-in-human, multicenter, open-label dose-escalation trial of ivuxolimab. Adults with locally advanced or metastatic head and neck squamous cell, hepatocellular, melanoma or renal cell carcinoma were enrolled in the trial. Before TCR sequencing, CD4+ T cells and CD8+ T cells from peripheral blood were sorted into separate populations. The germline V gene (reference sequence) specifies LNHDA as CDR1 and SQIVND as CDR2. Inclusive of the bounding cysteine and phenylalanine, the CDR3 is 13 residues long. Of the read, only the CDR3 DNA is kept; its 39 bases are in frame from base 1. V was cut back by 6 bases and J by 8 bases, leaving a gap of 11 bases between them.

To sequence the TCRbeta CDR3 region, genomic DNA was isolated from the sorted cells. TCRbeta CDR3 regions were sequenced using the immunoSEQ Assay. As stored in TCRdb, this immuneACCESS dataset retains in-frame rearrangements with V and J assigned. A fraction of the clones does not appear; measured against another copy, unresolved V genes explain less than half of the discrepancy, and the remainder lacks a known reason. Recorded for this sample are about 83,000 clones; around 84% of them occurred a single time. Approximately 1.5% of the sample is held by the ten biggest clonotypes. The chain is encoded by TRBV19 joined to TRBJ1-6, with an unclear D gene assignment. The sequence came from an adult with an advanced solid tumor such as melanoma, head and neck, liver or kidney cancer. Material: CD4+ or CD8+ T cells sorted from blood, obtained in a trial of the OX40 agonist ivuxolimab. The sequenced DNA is TGTGCCAGTAGACCCACTCGGGATTCACCCCTCCACTTT. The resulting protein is CASRPTRDSPLHF.